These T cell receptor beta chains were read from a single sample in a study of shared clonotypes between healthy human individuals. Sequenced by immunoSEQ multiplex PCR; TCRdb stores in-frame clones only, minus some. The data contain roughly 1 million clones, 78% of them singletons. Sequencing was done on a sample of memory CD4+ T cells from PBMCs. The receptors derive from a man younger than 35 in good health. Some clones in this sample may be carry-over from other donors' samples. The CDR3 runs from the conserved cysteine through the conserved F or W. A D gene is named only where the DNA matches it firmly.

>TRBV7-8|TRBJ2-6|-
TGTGCCAGCAGCTTAGGGGGATCTGGGGCCAACGTCCTGACTTTC
CASSLGGSGANVLTF
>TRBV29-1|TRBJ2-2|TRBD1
TGCAGCGTCGAGGACAGGGGGGAGCTGTTTTTT
CSVEDRGELFF
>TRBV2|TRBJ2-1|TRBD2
TGTGCCAGCCTAGCCCTAGCGGGAGGGCCGCAGTTCTTC
CASLALAGGPQFF
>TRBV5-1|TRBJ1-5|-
TGCGCCAGCAGCTTCGGGGTGGATCAGCCCCAGCATTTT
CASSFGVDQPQHF
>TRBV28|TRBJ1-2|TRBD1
TGTGCCAGCAGATGGACAGGGGAGGTCTATGGCTACACCTTC
CASRWTGEVYGYTF
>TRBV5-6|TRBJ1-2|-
TGTGCCAGCAGCCTAAACGAGGGCGGCTACACCTTC
CASSLNEGGYTF
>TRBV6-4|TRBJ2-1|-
TGTGCCAGCAGCCCCCGGGGAGGCACGGATGAGCAGTTCTTC
CASSPRGGTDEQFF
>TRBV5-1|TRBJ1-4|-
TGCGCCAGCCGAGCCGGGACGGGTAATGAAAAACTGTTTTTT
CASRAGTGNEKLFF
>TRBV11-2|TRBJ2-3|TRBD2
TGTGCCAGCAGCTTAGCCAGCGGGGTAGTAACGCAGTATTTT
CASSLASGVVTQYF
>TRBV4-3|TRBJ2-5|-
TGCGCCAGCAGCCAAGGACCGGCCTCCCAAGAGACCCAGTACTTC
CASSQGPASQETQYF
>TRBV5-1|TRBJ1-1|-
TGCGCCAGCAGCGAACAGACCATTAACACTGAAGCTTTCTTT
CASSEQTINTEAFF